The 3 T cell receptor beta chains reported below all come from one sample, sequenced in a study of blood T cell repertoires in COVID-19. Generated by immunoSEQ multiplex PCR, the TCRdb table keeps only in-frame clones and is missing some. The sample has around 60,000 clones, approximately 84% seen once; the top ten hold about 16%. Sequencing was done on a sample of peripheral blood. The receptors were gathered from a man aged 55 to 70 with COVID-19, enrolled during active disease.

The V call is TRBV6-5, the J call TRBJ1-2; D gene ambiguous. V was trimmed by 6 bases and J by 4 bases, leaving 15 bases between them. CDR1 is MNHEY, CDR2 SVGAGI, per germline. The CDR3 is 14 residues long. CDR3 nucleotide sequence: TGTGCCAGCAGCCTCACTTCGGGGAGCTATGGCTACACCTTC. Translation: CASSLTSGSYGYTF.

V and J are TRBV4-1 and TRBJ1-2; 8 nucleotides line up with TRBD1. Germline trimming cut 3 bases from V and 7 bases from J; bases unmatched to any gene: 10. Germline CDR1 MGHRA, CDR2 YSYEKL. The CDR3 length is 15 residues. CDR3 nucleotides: TGCGCCAGCAGCCAGTTGGGGACAGGTCAGTTTGGCTACACCTTC. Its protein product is CASSQLGTGQFGYTF.

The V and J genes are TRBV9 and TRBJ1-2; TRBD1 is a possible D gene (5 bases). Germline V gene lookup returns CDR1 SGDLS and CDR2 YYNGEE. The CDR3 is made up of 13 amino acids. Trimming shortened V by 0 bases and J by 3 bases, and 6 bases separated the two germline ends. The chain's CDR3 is CASSVARDYGYTF. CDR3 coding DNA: TGTGCCAGCAGCGTAGCCAGGGACTATGGCTACACCTTC.